Listed below are T cell receptor beta chains from one sample, sequenced in a study of cytomegalovirus exposure and HLA in healthy donors. Libraries were prepared by immunoSEQ multiplex PCR; TCRdb keeps only in-frame clonotypes and omits some of them. The profile shows some 150,000 clones, approximately 80% of them singletons. Sequenced input: PBMCs. The receptors here all came from a male donor in good health and CMV-seronegative. CDR3s include the opening cysteine and the closing phenylalanine or tryptophan.

cdr3_aa,v_call
CATRPSGTTGGYTF,TRBV6-6
CASSFRGGGVNGYTF,TRBV6-5
CASRDRGQKNTEAFF,TRBV7-2
CASSSVGGRLVQEAQYF,TRBV28
CASSSGTGAQSF,TRBV5-6
CASSSGVGYTF,TRBV7-3
CASSLVTVQELNTEAFF,TRBV5-8
CASSLEAGSYEQYF,TRBV5-1
CASSTSRRAQGYGYTF,TRBV11-2
CASSLTGFNQPQHF,TRBV6-1
CASSLGGQGYRRGYTF,TRBV7-2
CASSFSQGNSPLHF,TRBV5-5
CASSLWRGAVNQPQHF,TRBV28
CASSIEEWDSPLHF,TRBV19
CATSRDRDTQYF,TRBV15
CASQRGSSYEQYF,TRBV6-5
CASSPRGNLYGYTF,TRBV9
CASSLRESYEQYF,TRBV13
CASSDDTGRGGSSYTF,TRBV6-1
CASSLRQGEKAFF,TRBV7-9
CASRKGYRTEAFF,TRBV7-6
CASSLQGWNTEAFF,TRBV5-1
CASSPYRGYYGYTF,TRBV4-3
CASSLVSPGFSGSTIYF,TRBV7-8
CASSQGTGVEETQYF,TRBV4-1
CASSQGGFNSPLHF,TRBV14
CASAQGVSGNTIYF,TRBV7-9
CASSEFGLAGGRYEQYF,TRBV10-2
CASSRGTGDTEAFF,TRBV11-1
CASSFWKVQVGSPLHF,TRBV27
CASSQVATGGSTDTQYF,TRBV4-1
CASSLQGEGETQYF,TRBV18
CSVEGTGAGHGYTF,TRBV29-1
CASSPRLPTGGNQPQHF,TRBV5-5
CASRDAGVHYNTDTQYF,TRBV6-4
CASSLATAEAFF,TRBV5-6
CASSSRQVFQETQYF,TRBV5-5
CASSGQDRTNEKLFF,TRBV2
CAWSRQGYEQFF,TRBV30
CAISVTGADEKLFF,TRBV10-3
CASSDNYEQYF,TRBV6-1